This T cell receptor (beta chain) was sequenced in a study of CD8+ T cells in alopecia areata. The CDR3 consists of 16 residues. The V gene end was trimmed by 2 bases and the J gene end by 14 bases; junction bases not matched to a gene: 18. Germline values: CDR1 SGHRS, CDR2 YFSETQ. Comment on this clone: Antigen: not known.

Points from the study as a whole: The study found TCR sharing across patients less clear than in mice, possibly for HLA reasons. There were also resident alphabeta T cells of normal skin sequenced in scalp samples.

Extraction and reverse transcription of RNA yielded cDNA as the sequencing template. Measured with immunoSEQ multiplex PCR; TCRdb has only the in-frame clones, and not every one. The table includes more than 90,000 clones, around 64% detected once. The chain employs TRBV5-1 and TRBJ2-5; 10 nucleotides line up with TRBD1. The sequence derives from a human donor in good health. The sample taken for sequencing was CD4+ T cells sorted from blood. In DNA, the CDR3 is TGCGCCAGCAGCTTCGGGACAGGGGATGTTTGGCTCGAGGAATACTTC. Residues: CASSFGTGDVWLEEYF.